The TCR beta chain under discussion was sequenced for a study of PD-1 blockade in mismatch repair-deficient tumors. Germline CDR1 SNHLY, CDR2 FYNNEI. V lost 3 bases to trimming and J lost 5 bases; unmatched junction nucleotides: 4. The length of the CDR3 is 15 residues. TCRdb keeps only in-frame clones here, not all; method: immunoSEQ multiplex PCR. The table shows some 15,000 clones, with approximately 80% occurring only once. This specimen consisted of PBMCs, obtained around 15 weeks after starting pembrolizumab. V gene TRBV2 combines with J gene TRBJ2-5, with 12 bases identical to TRBD2. This clonotype was obtained from an adult with mismatch repair-deficient cancer. The DNA for the CDR3 is TGTGCCAGCAGTGAGAGGACTAGCGGGACGGAGACCCAGTACTTC. As protein: CASSERTSGTETQYF.